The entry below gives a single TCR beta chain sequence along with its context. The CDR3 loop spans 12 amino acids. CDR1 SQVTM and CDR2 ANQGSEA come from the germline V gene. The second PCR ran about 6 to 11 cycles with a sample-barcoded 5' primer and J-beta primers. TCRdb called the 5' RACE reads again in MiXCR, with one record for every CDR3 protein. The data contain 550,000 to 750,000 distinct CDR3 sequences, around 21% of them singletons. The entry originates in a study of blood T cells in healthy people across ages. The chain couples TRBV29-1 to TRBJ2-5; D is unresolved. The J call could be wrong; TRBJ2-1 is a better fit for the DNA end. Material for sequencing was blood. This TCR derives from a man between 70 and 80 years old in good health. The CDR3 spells CSVEGLYNEQFF. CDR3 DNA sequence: TGCAGCGTTGAAGGACTTTACAATGAGCAGTTCTTC.